A selection of T cell receptor beta chains follows, all from one sample in a study of spatial heterogeneity in lung cancer. Using its own MiXCR run on the 5' RACE reads, TCRdb lists one record per CDR3 protein. The sample lists nearly 11,000 distinct CDR3 sequences, about 5% seen once, with 12% in the top ten. The material was lung tumor tissue, obtained at surgery. Every receptor here comes from a male donor with early-stage non-small cell lung cancer. Both conserved end residues are part of each CDR3. A D gene is named only where the DNA matches it firmly. Some rows mark clone size as missing; the rest say once, few, many or name a class of expanded clone.

many TRBJ2-1 TRBD2 TRBV3-1 TGTGCCAGCAGCCAAGACGCGGGAGCGGGTGAGCAGTTCTTC CASSQDAGAGEQFF
medium-sized TRBJ1-2 TRBD1 TRBV7-9 TGTGCCAGCAGCGCAGCCGGGACAGCCTTCTATGGCTACACCTTC CASSAAGTAFYGYTF
few TRBJ2-1 - TRBV20-1 TGCAGTGCTAGATCAGACTACAAACCCGACTCCTACAATGAGCAGTTCTTC CSARSDYKPDSYNEQFF
medium-sized TRBJ1-1 - TRBV5-1 TGCGCCAGCAGCCGAGGACTTACCATGAACACTGAAGCTTTCTTT CASSRGLTMNTEAFF
medium-sized TRBJ2-2 TRBD1 TRBV24-1 TGTGCCACCAGTGGGTTCGACAGGGGGCAGGGCACCGGGGAGCTGTTTTTT CATSGFDRGQGTGELFF
many TRBJ2-3 TRBD1 TRBV9 TGTGCCAGCAGCGTAGAAGGGACAGGGGTACCAGATACGCAGTATTTT CASSVEGTGVPDTQYF
many TRBJ1-4 - TRBV13 TGTGCCAGCAGCCAACGGCAGCTGGGAAATGAAAAACTGTTTTTT CASSQRQLGNEKLFF
many TRBJ2-7 TRBD2 TRBV4-1 TGCGCCAGCAGCCAAGATCCGGATAGCGGGACAAGCTCCTACGAGCAGTACTTC CASSQDPDSGTSSYEQYF
medium-sized TRBJ1-4 TRBD1 TRBV6-6 TGTGCCAGCATCCCCTACAGGGGGCAGGATGAAAAACTGTTTTTT CASIPYRGQDEKLFF
many TRBJ2-3 TRBD2 TRBV2 TGTGCCAGCACCCGGAGCGGGGGCTTCACAGATACGCAGTATTTT CASTRSGGFTDTQYF
many TRBJ2-3 - TRBV10-3 TGTGCCATAGGGACCCGCACAGATACGCAGTATTTT CAIGTRTDTQYF
many TRBJ2-3 - TRBV24-1 TGTGCCACCAGTGATGGATCAGGGGATACGCAGTATTTT CATSDGSGDTQYF
many TRBJ2-3 TRBD1 TRBV6-2/TRBV6-3 TGTGCCAGCACTAAAGGGGGCAAGACAGATACGCAGTATTTT CASTKGGKTDTQYF
many TRBJ2-1 - TRBV7-8 TGTGCCAGCAGCTTGGCCCACAATGAGCAGTTCTTC CASSLAHNEQFF
many TRBJ2-5 TRBD2 TRBV12-3/TRBV12-4 TGTGCCAGCAGTTTAGAAATAGGGACTAGCGGTTACCAAGAGACCCAGTACTTC CASSLEIGTSGYQETQYF
many TRBJ2-7 TRBD2 TRBV6-6 TGTGCCAGCAGTCGAAGCGGGGGAAACGAGCAGTACTTC CASSRSGGNEQYF
many TRBJ1-5 - TRBV11-2 TGTGCCAGCAGCTTAATGGGGGGGCGACAGCCCCAGCATTTT CASSLMGGRQPQHF
medium-sized TRBJ2-5 - TRBV20-1 TGCAGTGCTAGAGGGACCGTAAAAGGGACCCAGTACTTC CSARGTVKGTQYF
medium-sized TRBJ2-1 - TRBV27 TGTGCCAGCAGTCACGGGGTGCGGTCCTACAATGAGCAGTTCTTC CASSHGVRSYNEQFF
few TRBJ2-7 TRBD2 TRBV20-1 TGCAGTGCTTTACGACTAGCGGGGGGTGTGCAGTACTTC CSALRLAGGVQYF
many TRBJ1-6 - TRBV28 TGTGCCAGCTCCACGGGGGGTTCACCCCTCCACTTT CASSTGGSPLHF
many TRBJ2-5 TRBD2 TRBV2 TGTGCCAGCAGTGGAGAGCGGGGGGGTGAGACCCAGTACTTC CASSGERGGETQYF
many TRBJ2-7 TRBD1 TRBV4-2 TGTGCCAGCAGCCAAGACCCCGGGACAGTAGCATACGAGCAGTACTTC CASSQDPGTVAYEQYF
many TRBJ2-1 - TRBV7-2 TGTGCCAGCAGCTTAGGGGGGTTGCTTGAGCAGTTCTTC CASSLGGLLEQFF
- TRBJ2-5 - TRBV9 TGTGCCAGCAGCGTAGAGGCGAACAGGCAAGAGACCCAGTACTTC CASSVEANRQETQYF
many TRBJ2-3 - TRBV4-3 TGCGCCAGCAGCCAAGTAGGGGGGGTAGATACGCAGTATTTT CASSQVGGVDTQYF
medium-sized TRBJ2-5 - TRBV19 TGTGCCAGTAGTATACTGGGTCAGGAGACCCAGTACTTC CASSILGQETQYF
many TRBJ1-5 - TRBV28 TGTGCCAGCAGGGAGGGAAACGGCAATCAGCCCCAGCATTTT CASREGNGNQPQHF
medium-sized TRBJ2-1 TRBD2 TRBV20-1 TGCAGTGCTAGAGGACCCGGACTAGCGGGTACCTACAATGAGCAGTTCTTC CSARGPGLAGTYNEQFF
many TRBJ1-1 TRBD1 TRBV20-1 TGCAGTGGGCAGGGGGGAGCAAACACTGAAGCTTTCTTT CSGQGGANTEAFF